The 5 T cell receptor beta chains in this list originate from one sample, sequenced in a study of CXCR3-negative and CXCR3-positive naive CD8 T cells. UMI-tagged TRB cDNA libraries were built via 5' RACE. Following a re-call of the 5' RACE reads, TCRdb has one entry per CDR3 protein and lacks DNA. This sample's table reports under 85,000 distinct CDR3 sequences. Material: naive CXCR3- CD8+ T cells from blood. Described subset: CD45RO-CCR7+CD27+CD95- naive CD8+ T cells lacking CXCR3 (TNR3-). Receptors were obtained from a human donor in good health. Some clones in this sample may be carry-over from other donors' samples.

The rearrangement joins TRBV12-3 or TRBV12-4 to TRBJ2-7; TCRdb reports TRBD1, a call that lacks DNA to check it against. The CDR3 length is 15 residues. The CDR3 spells CASSLHRVSSYEQYF.

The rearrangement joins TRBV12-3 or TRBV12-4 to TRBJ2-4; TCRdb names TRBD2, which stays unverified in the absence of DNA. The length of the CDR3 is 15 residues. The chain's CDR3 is CASSLSGPAKNIQYF.

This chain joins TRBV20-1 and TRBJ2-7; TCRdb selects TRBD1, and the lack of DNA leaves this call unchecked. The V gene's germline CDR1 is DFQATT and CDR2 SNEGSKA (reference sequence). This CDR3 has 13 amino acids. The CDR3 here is CSAPGQTIYEQYF.

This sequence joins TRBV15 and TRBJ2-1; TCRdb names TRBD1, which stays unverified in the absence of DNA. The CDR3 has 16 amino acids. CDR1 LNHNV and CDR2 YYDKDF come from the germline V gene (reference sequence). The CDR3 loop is CATSRERTGGLDEQFF. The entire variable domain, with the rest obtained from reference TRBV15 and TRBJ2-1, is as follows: DAMVIQNPRYQVTQFGKPVTLSCSQTLNHNVMYWYQQKSSQAPKLLFHYYDKDFNNEADTPDNFQSRRPNTSFCFLDIRSPGLGDTAMYLCATSRERTGGLDEQFFGPGTRLTVL.

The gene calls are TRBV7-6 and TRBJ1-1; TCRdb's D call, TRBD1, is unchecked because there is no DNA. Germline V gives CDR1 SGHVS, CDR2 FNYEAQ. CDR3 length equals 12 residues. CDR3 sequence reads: CASSLWGPEAFF.